The source of this T cell receptor (beta chain) is a study of human T cells and chemical hapten exposure. Findings and limits, study-wide: The study found that DPC sensitization did not change TCRs above 1 in 1000 frequency. Expanded TCRs grouped into significantly more large CDR3 similarity clusters than controls produced.

The CDR3 has 14 residues. With 1 base removed from V and 3 bases from J, the gap between germline ends came to 9 bases. Germline CDR1 is SGHVS and CDR2 is FQNEAQ. Stated time point: patch test 1, 2 weeks after DPC sensitization. Sample treatment: therapeutic diphenylcyclopropenone sensitization with weekly scalp DPC. Total RNA was isolated from unfractionated whole blood. Points on this clonotype: Its specificity is not known.

Attachment of unique molecular identifiers to individual cDNA molecules was performed in the library. MiXCR, run by TCRdb on the RACE reads, gives a single entry per CDR3 protein. The table has roughly 360,000 distinct CDR3 sequences, 4.8% seen once. The TCR sequence derives from a woman aged 50 to 60 with alopecia areata. Some clones in this sample may be carry-over from other donors' samples. The sample consisted of whole blood, taken in connection with sensitization to the hapten diphenylcyclopropenone (DPC). The J gene is TRBJ1-2, the V gene TRBV7-8; D remains unclear. This chain's CDR3 is CASSLEVQHYGYTF. The CDR3 DNA sequence: TGTGCCAGCAGCTTAGAAGTCCAGCACTATGGCTACACCTTC.